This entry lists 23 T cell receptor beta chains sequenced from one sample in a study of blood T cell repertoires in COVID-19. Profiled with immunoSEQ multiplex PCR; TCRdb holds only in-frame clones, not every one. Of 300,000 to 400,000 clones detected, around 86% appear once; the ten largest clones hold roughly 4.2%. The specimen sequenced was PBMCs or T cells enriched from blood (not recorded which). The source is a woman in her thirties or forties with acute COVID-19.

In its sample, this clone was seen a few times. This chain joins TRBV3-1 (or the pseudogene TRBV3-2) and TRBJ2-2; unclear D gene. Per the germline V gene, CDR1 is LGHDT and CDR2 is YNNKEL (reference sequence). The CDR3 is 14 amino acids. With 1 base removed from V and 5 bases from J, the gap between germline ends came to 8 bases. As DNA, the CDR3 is TGTGCCAGCAGCCAAGGATGGAGAACCGGGGAGCTGTTTTTT. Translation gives CASSQGWRTGELFF.

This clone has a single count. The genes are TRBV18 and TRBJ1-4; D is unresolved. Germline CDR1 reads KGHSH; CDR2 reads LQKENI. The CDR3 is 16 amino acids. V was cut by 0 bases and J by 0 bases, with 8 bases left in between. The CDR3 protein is CASSPPGRATNEKLFF. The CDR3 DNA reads TGTGCCAGCTCACCACCGGGGAGGGCAACTAATGAAAAACTGTTTTTT.

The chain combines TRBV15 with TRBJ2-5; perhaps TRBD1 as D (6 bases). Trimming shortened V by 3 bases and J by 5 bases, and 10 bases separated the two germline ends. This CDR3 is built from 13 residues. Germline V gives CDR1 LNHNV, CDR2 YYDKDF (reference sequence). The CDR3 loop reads CATSSTGTETQYF. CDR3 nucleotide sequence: TGTGCCACCAGCAGCACAGGGACGGAGACCCAGTACTTC.

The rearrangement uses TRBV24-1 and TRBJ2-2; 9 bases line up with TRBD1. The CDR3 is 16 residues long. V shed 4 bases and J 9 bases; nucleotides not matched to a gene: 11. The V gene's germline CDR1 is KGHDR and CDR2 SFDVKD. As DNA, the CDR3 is TGTGCCACCAGTGACAAAAAGAACAGGGGGCAGAGGGAGCTGTTTTTT. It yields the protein CATSDKKNRGQRELFF.

The CDR3 nucleotides are TGTGCCAGCAGCCAAGATACGGCAATCGCAGGCGAGCAGTACTTC. Protein sequence: CASSQDTAIAGEQYF. The chain couples TRBV4-2 to TRBJ2-7; D gene uncertain. CDR1 and CDR2 from the germline V gene are LGHNA and YNFKEQ. The CDR3 has 15 amino acids. The V end was cut by 0 bases, the J end by 6 bases, with 15 bases between.

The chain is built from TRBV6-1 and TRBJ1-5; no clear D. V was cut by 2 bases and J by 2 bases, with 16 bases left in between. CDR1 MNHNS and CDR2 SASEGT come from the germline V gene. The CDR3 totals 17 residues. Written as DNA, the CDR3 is TGTGCCAGCAGTGAAAAAAGGGAGGGCATGGGCAATCAGCCCCAGCATTTT. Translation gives CASSEKREGMGNQPQHF.

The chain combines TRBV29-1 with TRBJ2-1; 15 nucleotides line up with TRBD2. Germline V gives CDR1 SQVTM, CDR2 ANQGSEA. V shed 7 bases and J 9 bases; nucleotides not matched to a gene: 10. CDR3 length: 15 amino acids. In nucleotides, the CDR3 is TGCAGCGCCCATGGACTAGCGGGAGGGCCACTTGAGCAGTTCTTC. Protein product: CSAHGLAGGPLEQFF.

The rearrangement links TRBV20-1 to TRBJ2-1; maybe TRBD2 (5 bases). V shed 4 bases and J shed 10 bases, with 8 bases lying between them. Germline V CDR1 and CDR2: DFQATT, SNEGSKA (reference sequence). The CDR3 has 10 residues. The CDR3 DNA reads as TGCAGTGCTATAGCGAGCGAGCAGTTCTTC. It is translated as CSAIASEQFF.

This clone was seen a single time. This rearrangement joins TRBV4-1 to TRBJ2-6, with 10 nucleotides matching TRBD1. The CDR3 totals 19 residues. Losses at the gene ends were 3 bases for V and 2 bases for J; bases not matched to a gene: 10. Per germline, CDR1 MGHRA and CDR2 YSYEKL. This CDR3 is CASSQAGTGAWAGANVLTF. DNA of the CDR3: TGCGCCAGCAGCCAGGCCGGGACAGGGGCTTGGGCTGGGGCCAACGTCCTGACTTTC.

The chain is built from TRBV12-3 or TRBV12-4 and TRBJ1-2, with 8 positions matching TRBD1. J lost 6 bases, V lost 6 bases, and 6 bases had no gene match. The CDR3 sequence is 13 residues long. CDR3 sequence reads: CASRYAGGNGYTF. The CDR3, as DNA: TGTGCCAGCAGGTACGCAGGGGGCAATGGCTACACCTTC.

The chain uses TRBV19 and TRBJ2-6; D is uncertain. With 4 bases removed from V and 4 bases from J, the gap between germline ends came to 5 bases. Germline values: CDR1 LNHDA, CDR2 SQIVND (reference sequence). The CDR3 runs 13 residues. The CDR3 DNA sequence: TGTGCCAGTAGTACAGGAGGGGCCAACGTCCTGACTTTC. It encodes CASSTGGANVLTF.

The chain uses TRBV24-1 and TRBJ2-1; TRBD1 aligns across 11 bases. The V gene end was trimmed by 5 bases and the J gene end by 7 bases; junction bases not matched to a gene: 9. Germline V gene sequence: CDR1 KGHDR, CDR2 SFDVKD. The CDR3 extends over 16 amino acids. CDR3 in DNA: TGTGCCACCAGTGTCCCGGGACAGGGGGACCGGAATGAGCAGTTCTTC. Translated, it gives CATSVPGQGDRNEQFF.

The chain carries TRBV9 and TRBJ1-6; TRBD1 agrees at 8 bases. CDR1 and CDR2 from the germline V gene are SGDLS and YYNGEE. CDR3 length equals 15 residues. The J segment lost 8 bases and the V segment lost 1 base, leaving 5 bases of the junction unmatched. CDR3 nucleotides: TGTGCCAGCAGCGTAACCGGGACAGGTTATTCACCCCTCCACTTT. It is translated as CASSVTGTGYSPLHF. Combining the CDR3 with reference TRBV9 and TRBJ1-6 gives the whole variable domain DSGVTQTPKHLITATGQRVTLRCSPRSGDLSVYWYQQSLDQGLQFLIQYYNGEERAKGNILERFSAQQFPDLHSELNLSSLELGDSALYFCASSVTGTGYSPLHFGNGTRLTVT.

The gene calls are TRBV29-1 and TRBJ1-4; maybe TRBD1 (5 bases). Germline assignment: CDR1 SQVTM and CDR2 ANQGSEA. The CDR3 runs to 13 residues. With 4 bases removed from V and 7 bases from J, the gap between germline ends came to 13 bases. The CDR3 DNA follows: TGCAGCGTTGCCAGCAGGGTCGGTGAAAAACTGTTTTTT. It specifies CSVASRVGEKLFF.

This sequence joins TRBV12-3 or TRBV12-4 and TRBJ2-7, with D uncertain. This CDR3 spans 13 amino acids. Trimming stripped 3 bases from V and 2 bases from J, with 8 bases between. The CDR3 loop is CASSFGRTYEQYF. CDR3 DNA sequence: TGTGCCAGCAGTTTTGGCAGGACCTACGAGCAGTACTTC.

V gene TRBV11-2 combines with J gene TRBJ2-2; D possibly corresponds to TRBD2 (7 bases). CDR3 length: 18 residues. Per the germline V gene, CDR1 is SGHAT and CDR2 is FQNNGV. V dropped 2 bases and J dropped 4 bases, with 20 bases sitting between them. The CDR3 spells CASSLRGGVLRSTGELFF. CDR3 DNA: TGTGCCAGCAGCTTAAGAGGGGGGGTGCTACGTTCCACCGGGGAGCTGTTTTTT.

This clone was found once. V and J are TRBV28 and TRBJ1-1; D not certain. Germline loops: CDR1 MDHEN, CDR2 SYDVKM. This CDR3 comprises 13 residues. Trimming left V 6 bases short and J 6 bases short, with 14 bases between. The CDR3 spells CASSPGGGAEAFF. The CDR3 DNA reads TGTGCCAGCAGCCCTGGAGGCGGGGCTGAAGCTTTCTTT.

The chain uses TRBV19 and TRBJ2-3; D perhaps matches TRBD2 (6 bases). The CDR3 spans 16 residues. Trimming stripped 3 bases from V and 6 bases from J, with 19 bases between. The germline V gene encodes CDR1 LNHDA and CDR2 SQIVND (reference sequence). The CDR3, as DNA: TGTGCCAGTAGTATGGAGCGGGCGCTACCGGAGGATACGCAGTATTTT. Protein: CASSMERALPEDTQYF.

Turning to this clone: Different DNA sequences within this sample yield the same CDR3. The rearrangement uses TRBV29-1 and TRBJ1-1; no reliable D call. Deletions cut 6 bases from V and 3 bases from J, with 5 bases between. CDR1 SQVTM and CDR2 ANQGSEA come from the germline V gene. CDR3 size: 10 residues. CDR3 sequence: CSVADTEAFF. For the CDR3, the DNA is TGCAGCGTAGCGGACACTGAAGCTTTCTTT.

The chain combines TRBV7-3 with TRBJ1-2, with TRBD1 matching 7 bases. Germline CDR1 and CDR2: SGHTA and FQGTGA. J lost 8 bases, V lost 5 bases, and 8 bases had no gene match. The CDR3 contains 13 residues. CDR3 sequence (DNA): TGTGCCAGCAGCACCCAGGGGGAAGAAGGCTACACCTTC. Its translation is CASSTQGEEGYTF.

In nucleotides, the CDR3 is TGTGCCAGCAGCTTAGGAGCAGGCCGCAGCTCCTACGAGCAGTACTTC. It specifies CASSLGAGRSSYEQYF. This chain uses TRBV7-2 with TRBJ2-7; D remains ambiguous. The ends were cut back, 1 base at V and 0 bases at J, with 13 bases in the middle. The CDR3 extends over 16 amino acids. The germline gives CDR1 SGHTA, CDR2 FQGNSA.

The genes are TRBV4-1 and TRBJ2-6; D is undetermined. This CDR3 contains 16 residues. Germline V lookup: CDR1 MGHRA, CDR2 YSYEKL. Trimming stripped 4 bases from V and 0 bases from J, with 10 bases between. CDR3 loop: CASSLSRSSGANVLTF. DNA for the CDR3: TGCGCCAGCAGCCTTTCAAGGAGCTCTGGGGCCAACGTCCTGACTTTC.

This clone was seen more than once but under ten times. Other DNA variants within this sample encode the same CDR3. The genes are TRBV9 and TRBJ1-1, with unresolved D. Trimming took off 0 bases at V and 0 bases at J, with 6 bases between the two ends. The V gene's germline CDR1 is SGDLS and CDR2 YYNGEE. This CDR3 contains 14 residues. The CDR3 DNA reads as TGTGCCAGCAGCGTAGCCGTTATGAACACTGAAGCTTTCTTT. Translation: CASSVAVMNTEAFF.